This T cell receptor (beta chain) originates from a study of T cell responses to AZD1222 COVID-19 vaccine. Findings of the study overall: Baseline seropositivity characterized only six AZD1222 recipients. Researchers took repertoire samples only after the peak T cell response had come. Spike-specific TCR breadth and depth grew following two AZD1222 doses. The donor group comprised mostly white British people and more females; the analysis possibly underestimated clonal diversity.

Measured with immunoSEQ multiplex PCR; TCRdb has only the in-frame clones, and not every one. This sample has 74,000 or so clones, with under 90% found just once. A remark on this clone: The antigen remains unidentified. Additional DNA sequences in this sample encode the identical CDR3.

Trimming took off 4 bases at V and 0 bases at J, with 10 bases between the two ends. Per the germline V gene, CDR1 is WNHNN and CDR2 is SYGVQD (reference sequence). The CDR3 sequence is 16 residues long. Source: peripheral blood, taken on day 0 of AZD1222 vaccination. The TCR was taken from an adult in good health. This chain links TRBV10-1 with TRBJ2-6; a possible D gene is TRBD2 (5 bases). The CDR3 spells CASSGGSGSGANVLTF. The CDR3 nucleotides read TGCGCCAGCAGTGGAGGGAGCGGCTCTGGGGCCAACGTCCTGACTTTC.